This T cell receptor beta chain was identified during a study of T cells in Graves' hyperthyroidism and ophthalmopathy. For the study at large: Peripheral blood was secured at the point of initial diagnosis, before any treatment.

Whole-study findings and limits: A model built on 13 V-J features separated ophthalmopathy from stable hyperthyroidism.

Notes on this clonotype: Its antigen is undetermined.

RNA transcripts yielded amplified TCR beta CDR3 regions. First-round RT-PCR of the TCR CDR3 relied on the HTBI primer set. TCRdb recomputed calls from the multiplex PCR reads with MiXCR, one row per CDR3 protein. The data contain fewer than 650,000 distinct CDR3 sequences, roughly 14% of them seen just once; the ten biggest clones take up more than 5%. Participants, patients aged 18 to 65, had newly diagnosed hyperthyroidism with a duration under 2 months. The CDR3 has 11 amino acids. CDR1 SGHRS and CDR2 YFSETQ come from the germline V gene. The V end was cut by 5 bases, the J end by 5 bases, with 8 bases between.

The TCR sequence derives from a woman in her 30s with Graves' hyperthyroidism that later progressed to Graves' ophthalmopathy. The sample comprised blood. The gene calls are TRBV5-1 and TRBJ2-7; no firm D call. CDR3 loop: CASRPFHEQYF. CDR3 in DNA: TGCGCCAGCAGGCCTTTCCACGAGCAGTACTTC. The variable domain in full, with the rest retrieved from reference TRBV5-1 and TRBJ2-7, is KAGVTQTPRYLIKTRGQQVTLSCSPISGHRSVSWYQQTPGQGLQFLFEYFSETQRNKGNFPGRFSGRQFSNSRSEMNVSTLELGDSALYLCASRPFHEQYFGPGTRLTVT.